This T cell receptor beta chain was obtained from a study of regulatory T cells in long-lasting Graves disease (TCRdb year 2021). At the level of the whole study: Patients with newly diagnosed Graves' disease had been on antithyroid drugs for under 3 months. Patients with persistent Graves' disease were compared with patients with newly diagnosed Graves' disease using TCR sequencing and RNA sequencing of peripheral blood. The study took place in China and was registered as a clinical trial. A total of some 35 samples underwent TCR sequencing, from around 13 patients with persistent Graves' disease and around 20 patients with newly diagnosed Graves' disease. Summary of the overall study and its limitations: Only the TCR beta chain was sequenced and analyzed. The small sample size was acknowledged by the authors as a limitation that may reduce accuracy. TRBV28, TRBJ1-2 and TRBJ2-5 were preferentially used in persistent disease, while TRBV20-1 and TRBJ2-1 were favored in newly diagnosed disease. Because the primary lesion, thyroid tissue, could not be accessed, the study looked at peripheral blood alone. Patients with persistent disease shared more public clonotypes (around 2,700) than newly diagnosed patients did (approximately 990). Lower TCR Shannon entropy and fewer highly expanded clones were observed in persistent Graves' disease patients than in newly diagnosed patients, which suggested clonal expansion.

This clonotype was counted ten times or more. What antigen it recognizes has not been identified. No per-base quality is available; no much larger clone lies one base away. V and J lose 5 bases and 0 bases, and a span of 14 bases separates them. The germline V gene gives CDR1 as MDHEN and CDR2 as SYDVKM. The CDR3 starts with the cysteine, ends with the phenylalanine, and has 16 residues. The retained sequence is limited to the CDR3, 48 bases, with the frame set at the first base. Libraries were built with multiplex PCR. The instrument was an Illumina HiSeq 4000. CDR3 regions were amplified by Arm-PCR with iRepertoire HTBI primers to construct TCR beta libraries. PCR products were gel purified before sequencing. In the paper's pipeline: Gene usage analysis of CDR3 amino acid clonotypes used the approximately 56 TRBV and 14 to 15 TRBJ segments found across samples. COPE and FqMerger were used to merge the filtered high-quality paired reads into contigs. BLAST was used to align contigs to the IMGT TRBV, TRBD and TRBJ reference genes, and CDR3 was defined following IMGT. Highly expanded clones were defined as clonotypes with a frequency above 0.1%. Shannon entropy was used to measure repertoire diversity, and the Gini coefficient was used to measure V-J evenness. Public clonotypes were defined as clonotypes shared by more than one individual. Starting from the raw public reads, TCRdb applied fastp trimming at Q25, assembled clones with MiXCR and retained in-frame beta chains. Duplicate CDR3 protein sequences are folded into a single record with the most common DNA and genes. The V and J calls and clone size are TCRdb's, not the authors'. Within this sample are more than 350,000 distinct CDR3 sequences, with about 15% of them counted one time only. The top ten clones comprise approximately 15% of the sample.

In the paper's terms, the time point label means: newly diagnosed GD, antithyroid drugs for less than 3 months. For both TCR sequencing and RNA sequencing, RNA was extracted from PBMCs using TRIzol. The diagnosis of Graves' disease followed American Thyroid Association guidelines. Patients were recruited from an endocrinology department in Xi'an, China. Each patient gave about 9.1 milliliters of peripheral blood, collected in an EDTA anticoagulant tube. PBMCs were isolated by Ficoll Paque Plus density gradient separation without further T cell sorting. An Agilent 2100 Bioanalyzer and agarose gel were used to assess RNA quality, and a NanoDrop 2000 was used to measure RNA concentration. This sample was shared with a second study, whose subject was T cells in Graves' hyperthyroidism and ophthalmopathy. As noted in the second study: Stable Graves' hyperthyroidism was defined as no progression to ophthalmopathy during 18 months of follow-up. Hyperthyroidism patients were newly diagnosed, had a disease duration of under 2 months, and were aged 18 to 65 years. Exclusion was applied to patients with uncontrolled infections, other autoimmune diseases, pregnancy or lactation. Diagnoses were based on clinical symptoms, serum thyroxine and TRAb, thyroid ultrasound and orbital computed tomography. For the first round of RT-PCR on the TCR CDR3, the HTBI primer set was used together with the Qiagen OneStep RT-PCR kit. Most expanded thyroid clonotypes (frequency above 0.001) were also detected in blood, a finding suggesting that blood repertoires may reflect thyroid immune responses. A 13 V-J signature model separated ophthalmopathy from stable hyperthyroidism, with approximately 87% sensitivity and approximately 81% specificity in cross-validation and 80%/75% in testing. In validation, the model predicted progression to ophthalmopathy with approximately 71% sensitivity and 72% to 75% specificity, a median of around six months before onset. A discovery cohort of about a hundred patients, about 40 with Graves' ophthalmopathy and approximately 57 with stable Graves' hyperthyroidism, was used to find distinguishing TCR V-J signatures. An independent validation cohort of about 19 hyperthyroidism patients and 17 patients who later progressed to ophthalmopathy tested prospective prediction of ophthalmopathy. The 75 to 100 discovery patients were randomly split 7:3 into training and test sets. In more than 5 Graves' hyperthyroidism patients, the study also compared T-cell repertoires from thyroid tissue with T-cell repertoires from blood. After sampling, hyperthyroidism patients received methimazole starting at 30 mg daily, and ophthalmopathy patients received high-dose intravenous methylprednisolone. A second multiplex PCR round built the libraries, followed by size selection and purification. The libraries were sequenced on an Illumina HiSeq2000 using paired-end 100 bp reads. SOAPnuke was used to process the raw data, throwing out any read that contained adapters or uncalled bases, had a mean Phred below 15, or lacked an exact constant-primer or identifier match. COPE v1.2.5 was used to merge high-quality paired reads, and clonotypes were defined as unique nucleotide sequences. Clonotypes were aligned to IMGT TRBV, TRBD and TRBJ reference segments using MiTCR v1.1. The analysis included only V-J combinations with a frequency above 0.0001, which together covered more than 98% of the repertoires. The TCS score was defined as the ratio of F50 (clonal expansion) to E x V (chaos), calculated using BLOSUM62-based TCRdist between CDR3 peptides within each V-J. Welch's t-statistics and random forest reduced fewer than 600 V-J features to roughly 13, which were used in a naive Bayes classifier (R e1071). Sample size was not statistically predetermined, and investigators were not blinded to group allocation. The paper describes TCR Vbeta CDR3 sequencing of 120 to 150 peripheral blood samples, made up of 43 ophthalmopathy patients, 70 to 75 hyperthyroidism patients and some 17 progressor patients.

The sequence came from a woman aged 30 to 39 with Graves disease. Donor details come from another sample of the same person, matched by shared clones. The rearranged chain carries TRBV28 and TRBJ2-1, with a weak D call of TRBD1 (6 bases match). Material: peripheral blood mononuclear cells (PBMCs), obtained at new diagnosis, from a patient treated with antithyroid drugs. The nucleotide sequence is TGTGCCAGCAGTACCCTCACAGGGAGCTCCTACAATGAGCAGTTCTTC. It codes for CASSTLTGSSYNEQFF.